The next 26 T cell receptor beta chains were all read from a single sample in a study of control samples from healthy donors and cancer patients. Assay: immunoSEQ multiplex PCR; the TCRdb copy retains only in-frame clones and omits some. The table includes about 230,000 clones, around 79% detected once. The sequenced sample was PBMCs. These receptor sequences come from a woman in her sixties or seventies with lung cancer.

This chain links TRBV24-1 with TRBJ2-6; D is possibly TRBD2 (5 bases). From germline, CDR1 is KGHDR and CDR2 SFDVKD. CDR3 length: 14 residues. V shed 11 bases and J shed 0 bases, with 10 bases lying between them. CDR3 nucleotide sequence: TGTGCCAGGGGTCGGGGCTCTGGGGCCAACGTCCTGACTTTC. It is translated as CARGRGSGANVLTF.

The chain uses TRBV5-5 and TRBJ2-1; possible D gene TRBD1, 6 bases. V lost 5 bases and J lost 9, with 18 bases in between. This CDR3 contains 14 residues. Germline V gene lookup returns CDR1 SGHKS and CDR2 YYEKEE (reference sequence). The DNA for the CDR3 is TGTGCCAGCAGGACGACAGGTACCGGCAGTGAGCAGTTCTTC. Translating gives CASRTTGTGSEQFF.

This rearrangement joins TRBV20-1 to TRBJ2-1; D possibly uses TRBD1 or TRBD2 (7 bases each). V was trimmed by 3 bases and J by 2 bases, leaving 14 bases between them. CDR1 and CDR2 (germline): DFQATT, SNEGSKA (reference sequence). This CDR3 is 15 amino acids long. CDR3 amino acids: CSASQGGNPYNEQFF. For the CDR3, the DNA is TGCAGTGCTAGTCAGGGGGGGAACCCCTACAATGAGCAGTTCTTC.

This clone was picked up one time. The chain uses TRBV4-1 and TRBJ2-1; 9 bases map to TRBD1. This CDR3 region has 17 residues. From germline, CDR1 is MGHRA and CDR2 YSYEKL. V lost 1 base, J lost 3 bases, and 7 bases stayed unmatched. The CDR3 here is CASSQAGQGVYYNEQFF. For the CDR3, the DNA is TGCGCCAGCAGCCAAGCGGGACAGGGAGTCTACTACAATGAGCAGTTCTTC.

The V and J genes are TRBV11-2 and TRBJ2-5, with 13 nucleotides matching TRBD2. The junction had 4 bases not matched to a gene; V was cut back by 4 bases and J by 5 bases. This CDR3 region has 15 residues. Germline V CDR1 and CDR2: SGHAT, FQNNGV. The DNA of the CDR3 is TGTGCCAGCAGCTGGGGACTAGCGGGGTGGGAGACCCAGTACTTC. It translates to CASSWGLAGWETQYF. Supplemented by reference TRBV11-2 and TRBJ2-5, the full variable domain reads EAGVAQSPRYKIIEKRQSVAFWCNPISGHATLYWYQQILGQGPKLLIQFQNNGVVDDSQLPKDRFSAERLKGVDSTLKIQPAKLEDSAVYLCASSWGLAGWETQYFGPGTRLLVL.

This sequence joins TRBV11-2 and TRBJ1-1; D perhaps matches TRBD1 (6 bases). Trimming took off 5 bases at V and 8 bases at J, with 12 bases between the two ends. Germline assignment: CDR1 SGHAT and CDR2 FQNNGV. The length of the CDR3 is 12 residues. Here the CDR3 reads CASSQQGLEAFF. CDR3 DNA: TGTGCCAGCAGCCAACAGGGTCTCGAAGCTTTCTTT.

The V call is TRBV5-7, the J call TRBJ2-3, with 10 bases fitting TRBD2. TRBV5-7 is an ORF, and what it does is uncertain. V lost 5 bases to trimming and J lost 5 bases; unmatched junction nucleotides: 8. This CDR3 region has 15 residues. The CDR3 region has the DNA TGTGCCAGCAGAGCAACTAGCGGGGTAATAGATACGCAGTATTTT. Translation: CASRATSGVIDTQYF.

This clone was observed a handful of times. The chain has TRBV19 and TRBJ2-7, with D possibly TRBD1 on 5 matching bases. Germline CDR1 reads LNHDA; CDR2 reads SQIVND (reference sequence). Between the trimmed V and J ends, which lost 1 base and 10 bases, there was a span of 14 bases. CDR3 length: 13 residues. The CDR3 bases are TGTGCCAGTAGTATAGTTGGCAGGGATGATCAGTACTTC. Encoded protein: CASSIVGRDDQYF.

Written as DNA, the CDR3 is TGTGCCAGCAGCGTTTCGGAGACAGGGTCAAATACGCAGTATTTT. This codes for CASSVSETGSNTQYF. The genes are TRBV9 and TRBJ2-3, with 7 bases lining up with TRBD1. The CDR3 spans 15 residues. V was pared by 2 bases and J by 7 bases, with 10 bases of the junction left unmatched. Germline lookup yields CDR1 SGDLS and CDR2 YYNGEE.

CDR3 sequence (DNA): TGTGCCAGCAGCTTAGACGGCGGACCCAGCGTAGAGCAGTTCTTC. This sequence encodes CASSLDGGPSVEQFF. J is TRBJ2-1 and V is TRBV7-9; the D is unclear. V lost 1 base and J lost 10, with 17 bases in between. This CDR3 comprises 15 residues. In germline, CDR1 is SEHNR, CDR2 FQNEAQ (reference sequence).

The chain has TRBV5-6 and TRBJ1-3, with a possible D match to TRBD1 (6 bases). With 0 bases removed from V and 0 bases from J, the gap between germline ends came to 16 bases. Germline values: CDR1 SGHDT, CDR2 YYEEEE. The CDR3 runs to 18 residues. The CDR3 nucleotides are TGTGCCAGCAGCTTGGTTGGCAGGGGAGCTACCTCTGGAAACACCATATATTTT. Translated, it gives CASSLVGRGATSGNTIYF. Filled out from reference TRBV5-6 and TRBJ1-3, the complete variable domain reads DAGVTQSPTHLIKTRGQQVTLRCSPKSGHDTVSWYQQALGQGPQFIFQYYEEEERQRGNFPDRFSGHQFPNYSSELNVNALLLGDSALYLCASSLVGRGATSGNTIYFGEGSWLTVV.

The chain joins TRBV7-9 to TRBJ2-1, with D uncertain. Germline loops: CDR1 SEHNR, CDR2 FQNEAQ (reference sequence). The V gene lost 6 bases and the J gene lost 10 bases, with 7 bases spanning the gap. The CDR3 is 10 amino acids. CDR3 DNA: TGTGCCAGCAGTACGGAGGAGCAGTTCTTC. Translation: CASSTEEQFF.

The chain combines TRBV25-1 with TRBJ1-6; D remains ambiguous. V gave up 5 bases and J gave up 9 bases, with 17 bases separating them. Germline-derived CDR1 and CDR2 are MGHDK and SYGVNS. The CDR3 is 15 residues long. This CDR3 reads CASSPTTNVGSPLHF. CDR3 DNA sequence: TGTGCCAGCAGTCCGACTACTAACGTGGGTTCACCCCTCCACTTT.

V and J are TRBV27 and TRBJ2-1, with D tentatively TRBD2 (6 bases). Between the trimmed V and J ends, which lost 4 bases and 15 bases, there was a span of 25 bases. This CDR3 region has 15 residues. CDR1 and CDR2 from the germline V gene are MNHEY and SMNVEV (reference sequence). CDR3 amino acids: CASSSSARAEGQRFF. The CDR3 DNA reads TGTGCCAGCAGTTCCTCTGCCCGGGCGGAGGGCCAGCGGTTCTTC.

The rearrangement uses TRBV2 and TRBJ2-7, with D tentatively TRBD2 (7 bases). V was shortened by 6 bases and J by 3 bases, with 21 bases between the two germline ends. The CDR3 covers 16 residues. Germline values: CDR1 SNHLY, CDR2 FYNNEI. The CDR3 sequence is CASRTRTGRDLYEQYF. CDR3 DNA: TGTGCCAGCAGGACCCGAACAGGGAGGGACCTCTACGAGCAGTACTTC.

CDR3 loop: CASSSRNSGTTYEAFF. The DNA for the CDR3 is TGTGCCAGCAGCTCCAGAAACTCCGGGACAACCTATGAAGCTTTCTTT. This sequence joins TRBV5-4 and TRBJ1-1; D possibly corresponds to TRBD1 (6 bases). The CDR3 length is 16 residues. Trimming pared 3 bases from V and 7 bases from J, leaving 22 bases between. Germline V lookup: CDR1 SGHNT, CDR2 YYREEE (reference sequence). The complete variable domain, with remaining parts taken from reference TRBV5-4 and TRBJ1-1, reads ETGVTQSPTHLIKTRGQQVTLRCSSQSGHNTVSWYQQALGQGPQFIFQYYREEENGRGNFPPRFSGLQFPNYSSELNVNALELDDSALYLCASSSRNSGTTYEAFFGQGTRLTVV.

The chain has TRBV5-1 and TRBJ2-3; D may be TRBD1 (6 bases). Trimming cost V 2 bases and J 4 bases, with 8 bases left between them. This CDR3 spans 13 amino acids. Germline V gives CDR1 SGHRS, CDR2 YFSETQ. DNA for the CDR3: TGCGCCAGCAGCTTACAGGGCCCAGATACGCAGTATTTT. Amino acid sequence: CASSLQGPDTQYF.

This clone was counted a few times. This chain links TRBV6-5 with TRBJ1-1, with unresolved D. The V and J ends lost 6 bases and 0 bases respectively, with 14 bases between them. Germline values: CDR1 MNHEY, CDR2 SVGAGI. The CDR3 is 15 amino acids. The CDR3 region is CASSPLGVMNTEAFF. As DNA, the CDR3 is TGTGCCAGCAGCCCCCTGGGAGTCATGAACACTGAAGCTTTCTTT.

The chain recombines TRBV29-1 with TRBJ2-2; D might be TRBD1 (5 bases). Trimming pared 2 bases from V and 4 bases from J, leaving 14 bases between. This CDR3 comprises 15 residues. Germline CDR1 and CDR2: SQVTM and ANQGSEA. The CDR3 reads CSVEKGSGSTGELFF. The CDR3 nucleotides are TGCAGCGTTGAAAAGGGGTCAGGCTCCACCGGGGAGCTGTTTTTT.

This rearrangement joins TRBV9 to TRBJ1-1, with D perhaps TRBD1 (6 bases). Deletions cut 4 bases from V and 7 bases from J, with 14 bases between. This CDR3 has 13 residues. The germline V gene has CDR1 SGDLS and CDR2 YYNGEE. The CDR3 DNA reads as TGTGCCAGCAGCACAGGGATAGAAGGTGAAGCTTTCTTT. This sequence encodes CASSTGIEGEAFF.

This CDR3 reads CASSVGSGTGELFF. CDR3 sequence (DNA): TGTGCCAGCAGCGTAGGTTCAGGGACAGGGGAGCTGTTTTTT. The genes are TRBV9 and TRBJ2-2; a weak D match, TRBD1 (6 bases). The germline gives CDR1 SGDLS, CDR2 YYNGEE. V was pared by 0 bases and J by 8 bases, with 11 bases between. The CDR3 length is 14 residues.

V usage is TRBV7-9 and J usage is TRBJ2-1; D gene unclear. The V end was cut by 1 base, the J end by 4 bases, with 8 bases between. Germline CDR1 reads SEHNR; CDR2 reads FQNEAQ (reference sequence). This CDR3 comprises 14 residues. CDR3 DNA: TGTGCCAGCAGCTTAGATTCGGTTTACAATGAGCAGTTCTTC. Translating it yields CASSLDSVYNEQFF.

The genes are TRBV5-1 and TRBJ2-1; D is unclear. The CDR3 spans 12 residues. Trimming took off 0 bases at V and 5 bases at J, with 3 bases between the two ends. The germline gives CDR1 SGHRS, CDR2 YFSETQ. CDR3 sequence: CASSLADNEQFF. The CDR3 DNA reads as TGCGCCAGCAGCTTGGCGGACAATGAGCAGTTCTTC.

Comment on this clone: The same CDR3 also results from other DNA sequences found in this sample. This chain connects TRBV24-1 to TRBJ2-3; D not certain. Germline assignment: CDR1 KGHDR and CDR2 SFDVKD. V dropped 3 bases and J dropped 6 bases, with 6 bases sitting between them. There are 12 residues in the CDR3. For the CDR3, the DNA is TGTGCCACCAGTGATCCGGGTGATACGCAGTATTTT. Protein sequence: CATSDPGDTQYF.

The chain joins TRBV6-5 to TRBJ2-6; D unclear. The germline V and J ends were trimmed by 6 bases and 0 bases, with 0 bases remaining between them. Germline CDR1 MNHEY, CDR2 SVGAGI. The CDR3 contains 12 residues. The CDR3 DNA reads TGTGCCAGCAGCTCTGGGGCCAACGTCCTGACTTTC. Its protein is CASSSGANVLTF.

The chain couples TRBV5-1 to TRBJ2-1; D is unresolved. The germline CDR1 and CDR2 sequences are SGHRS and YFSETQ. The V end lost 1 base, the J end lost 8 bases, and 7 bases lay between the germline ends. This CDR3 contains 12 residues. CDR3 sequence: CASSLNLDEQFF. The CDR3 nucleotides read TGCGCCAGCAGCTTGAATTTGGATGAGCAGTTCTTC.